The T cell receptor beta chain under discussion was sequenced for a study of blood T cell repertoires in COVID-19 (dated by TCRdb to 2018 to 2021). A note on the overall study: The collaborator samples originated in the United States, Italy and Spain and spanned the acute and convalescent phases of COVID-19. The sample metadata nearly always contained a de-identified subject ID, COVID-19 status, age in years and sex. Deeply sampled blood TCRbeta repertoires from subjects exposed to, actively infected with, or recovered from COVID-19 were included in the dataset. The repertoires were made available in a free public database intended to serve as a resource for research on the immune response to SARS-CoV-2. The prospective study material was composed of cDNA or gDNA derived from T cells, B-cell-depleted T cells, or PBMCs. The samples were drawn from two sources: the first 160 participants of the ongoing ImmuneRACE study, and 1,000 to 1,500 subjects contributed by 6 global collaborators. Where available, HLA class I and class II types were obtained from metadata supplied by the sample provider rather than from assay-based typing.

Worth noting for this clone: Its antigen remains unidentified. Base-call qualities are not available, and no considerably larger clone is one nucleotide away.

TCRbeta CDR3 regions were amplified from genomic DNA by means of the immunoSEQ Assay, a bias-controlled multiplex PCR. The original pipeline was this. Within the assay, amplification of reference gene primers was used to estimate how many nucleated cells each sample contained. To quantify the absolute abundance of each unique TCRbeta CDR3 rearrangement, sequence reads were collapsed and filtered. For each sample, productive Simpson clonality was calculated by taking the square root of Simpson's diversity index across productive rearrangements. The source is immuneACCESS, and TCRdb retained only in-frame sequences with V and J called. Part of the clones is not carried over; for the studies checked, unresolved V genes explain less than half of this, and the remainder is unexplained. V and J calls plus clone size are reproduced from that table; the DNA served to infer D and trimming. Recorded for this sample are approximately 470,000 clones; about nine tenths of them occurred a single time. In total, the top ten clones hold about 0.65% of the sample.

Participants in the prospective study were aged about 18 to 90 years, lived in 20 to 25 United States geographic areas, and enrolled through a virtual design. To assign participants to cohorts, the prospective study relied on clinical history that participants themselves reported in a screening survey and a study questionnaire. ImmuneRACE Cohort 3 recovered participants were defined by two consecutive negative NP/OP PCR tests, healthcare professional clearance, or symptom resolution. In the prospective study, mobile phlebotomists collected whole blood, serum and a nasopharyngeal or oropharyngeal swab from each participant. Prospective study participants could optionally give additional blood draws and questionnaires over an approximately 2-month period. Blood samples from the prospective study were shipped frozen or at room temperature prior to DNA extraction. The CDR3 starts with the cysteine, ends with the phenylalanine, and has 16 residues. The read is trimmed to its CDR3 DNA, 48 bases read in frame from base 1. Based on the germline V gene, the CDR1 and CDR2 sequences are MNHEY and SVGAGI. Trimming takes 0 bases off V and 6 bases off J; junction bases not matched to a gene: 3.

What the authors observed across the whole study: How much clinical and demographic metadata was included differed by source and by participant, and the metadata was provided uncurated.

The sequence derives from a woman aged 18-29 years who had recovered from COVID-19. Sequences were obtained from PBMCs or T cells enriched from blood (not recorded which). This chain joins TRBV6-5 to TRBJ2-2; TRBD2 fits 11 bases in the junction. The DNA sequence is given as TGTGCCAGCAGTTACTCACTAGCGGGGGAGGCCGGGGAGCTGTTTTTT. It translates to CASSYSLAGEAGELFF.